This TCR beta chain was recorded in a study of T-cell reconstitution after alpha-beta-depleted transplantation in children. Study-wide results and limits: The origin of alpha-beta T cells about two months after transplant was reportedly several hundred expanded graft clones. T cells produced anew were the main source of T-cell counts and diversity one year after transplant.

It was with unique molecular identifiers that the TCRbeta library was prepared. TCRdb redid the calling of the PCR reads with MiXCR, one entry per CDR3 protein. The sample lists 250,000 to 300,000 distinct CDR3 sequences, less than 9.5% occurring once. The sample holds a few counts of this clonotype. Its specificity is unknown. This TCR was sampled from a female patient aged 2-9 years who had a stem cell transplant for Fanconi anemia, so the T cells may come from the graft donor. The sequences come from peripheral blood, collected 360 days after TCRalphabeta/CD19-depleted stem cell transplant.

CDR3: CASSESPTGELFF. The CDR3 nucleotides are TGTGCCAGCAGTGAATCCCCCACCGGGGAGCTGTTTTTT. The rearrangement links TRBV25-1 to TRBJ2-2; D uncertain. This CDR3 spans 13 amino acids. CDR1 and CDR2 (germline): MGHDK, SYGVNS. V shed 1 base and J shed 4 bases, with 4 bases lying between them.